This T cell receptor (beta chain) originates from a study of T-cell memory formation after mild COVID-19. Overall study results and limits: Mostly located in CM and EM were contracting CD4+ clones, with contracting CD8+ clones located in EMRA. While clones contracting from day 15 to 85 were balanced between CD4 and CD8, later expanders leaned CD4+.

Germline CDR1 SGHVS, CDR2 FNYEAQ. The CDR3 extends over 16 amino acids. The V gene lost 1 base and the J gene lost 2 bases, with 13 bases spanning the gap. TCRdb processed the 5' RACE reads anew with MiXCR; each CDR3 protein has one entry. The sample records about 470,000 distinct CDR3 sequences, more than 20% being singletons. About this clonotype itself: The antigen is undetermined.

This TCR was sampled from an adult woman who had mild COVID-19 (a few samples of this study predate the infection). Cell type and time point are not known. Source material: PBMCs or a T cell subset sorted from them (not recorded which). The V call is TRBV7-6, the J call TRBJ2-3; D remains unclear. The CDR3 sequence is CASSLGPQTLTDTQYF. The CDR3 region has the DNA TGTGCCAGCAGCTTAGGGCCGCAAACCCTCACAGATACGCAGTATTTT.